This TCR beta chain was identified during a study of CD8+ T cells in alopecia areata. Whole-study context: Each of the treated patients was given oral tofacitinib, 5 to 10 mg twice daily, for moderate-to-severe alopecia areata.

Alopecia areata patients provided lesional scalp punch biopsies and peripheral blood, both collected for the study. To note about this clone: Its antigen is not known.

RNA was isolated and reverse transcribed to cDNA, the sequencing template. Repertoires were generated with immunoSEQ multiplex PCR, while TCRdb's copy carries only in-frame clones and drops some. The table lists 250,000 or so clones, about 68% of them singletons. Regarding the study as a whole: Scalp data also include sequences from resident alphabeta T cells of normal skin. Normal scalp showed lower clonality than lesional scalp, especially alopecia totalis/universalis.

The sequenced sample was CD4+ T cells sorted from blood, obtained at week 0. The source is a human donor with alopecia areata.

CDR3 loop: CAINPTGTWETQYF. The CDR3 nucleotides are TGTGCCATCAACCCGACAGGGACTTGGGAGACCCAGTACTTC. The chain combines TRBV10-3 with TRBJ2-5; D possibly corresponds to TRBD1 (7 bases). Germline CDR1 reads ENHRY; CDR2 reads SYGVKD. This CDR3 has 14 amino acids. V was pared by 7 bases and J by 5 bases, with 17 bases between.